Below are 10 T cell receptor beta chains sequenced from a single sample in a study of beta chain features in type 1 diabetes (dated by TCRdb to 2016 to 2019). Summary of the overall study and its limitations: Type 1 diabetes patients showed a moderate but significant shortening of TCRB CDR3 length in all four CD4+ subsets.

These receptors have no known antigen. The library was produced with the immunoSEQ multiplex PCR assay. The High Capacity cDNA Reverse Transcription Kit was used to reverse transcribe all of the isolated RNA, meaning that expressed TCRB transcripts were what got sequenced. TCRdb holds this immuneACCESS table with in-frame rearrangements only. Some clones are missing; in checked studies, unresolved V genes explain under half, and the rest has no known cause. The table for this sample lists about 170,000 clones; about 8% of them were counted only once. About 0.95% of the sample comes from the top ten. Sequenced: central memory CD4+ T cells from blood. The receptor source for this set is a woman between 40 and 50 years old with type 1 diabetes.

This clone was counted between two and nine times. CDR3 amino acids: CAWSVRQEKLFF. DNA of the CDR3: TGTGCCTGGAGTGTACGACAAGAAAAACTGTTTTTT. The chain has TRBV30 and TRBJ1-4; D ambiguous. Germline CDR1 is GTSNPN and CDR2 is SVGIG (reference sequence). Trimming pared 0 bases from V and 8 bases from J, leaving 7 bases between. The CDR3 is 12 residues long.

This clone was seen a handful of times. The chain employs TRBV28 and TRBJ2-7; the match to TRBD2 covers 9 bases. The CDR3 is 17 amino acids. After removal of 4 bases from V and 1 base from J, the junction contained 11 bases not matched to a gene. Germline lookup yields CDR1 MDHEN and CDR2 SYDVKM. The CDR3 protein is CASSSPTLSGRSYEQYF. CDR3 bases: TGTGCCAGCAGTTCCCCAACCCTTAGCGGGAGATCCTACGAGCAGTACTTC.

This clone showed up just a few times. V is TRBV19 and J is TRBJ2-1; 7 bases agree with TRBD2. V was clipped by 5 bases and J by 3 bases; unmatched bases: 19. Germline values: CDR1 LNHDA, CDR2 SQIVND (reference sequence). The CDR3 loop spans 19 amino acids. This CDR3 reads CASSVREPGLRPFYNEQFF. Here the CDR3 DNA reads TGTGCCAGTAGTGTCAGGGAACCGGGACTACGGCCGTTCTACAATGAGCAGTTCTTC.

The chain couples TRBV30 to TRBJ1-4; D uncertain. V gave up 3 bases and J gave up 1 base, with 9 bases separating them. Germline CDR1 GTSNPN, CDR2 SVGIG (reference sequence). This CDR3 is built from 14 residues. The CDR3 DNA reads TGTGCCTGGAGGGTACGGGGAACTAATGAAAAACTGTTTTTT. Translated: CAWRVRGTNEKLFF. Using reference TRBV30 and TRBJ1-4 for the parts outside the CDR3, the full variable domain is SQTIHQWPATLVQPVGSPLSLECTVEGTSNPNLYWYRQAAGRGLQLLFYSVGIGQISSEVPQNLSASRPQDRQFILSSKKLLLSDSGFYLCAWRVRGTNEKLFFGSGTQLSVL.

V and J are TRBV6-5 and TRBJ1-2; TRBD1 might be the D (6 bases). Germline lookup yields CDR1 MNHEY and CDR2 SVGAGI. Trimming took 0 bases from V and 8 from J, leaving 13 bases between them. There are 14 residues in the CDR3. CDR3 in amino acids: CASSYSRDKGGYTF. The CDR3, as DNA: TGTGCCAGCAGTTACTCGAGGGACAAAGGCGGCTACACCTTC.

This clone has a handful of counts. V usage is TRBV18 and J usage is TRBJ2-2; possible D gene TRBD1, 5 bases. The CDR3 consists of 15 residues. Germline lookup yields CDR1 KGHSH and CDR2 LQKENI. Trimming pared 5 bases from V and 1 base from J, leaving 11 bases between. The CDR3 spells CASSSLGQNTGELFF. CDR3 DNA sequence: TGTGCCAGCTCATCCCTCGGACAGAACACCGGGGAGCTGTTTTTT. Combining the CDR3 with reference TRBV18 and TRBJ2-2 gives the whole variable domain NAGVMQNPRHLVRRRGQEARLRCSPMKGHSHVYWYRQLPEEGLKFMVYLQKENIIDESGMPKERFSAEFPKEGPSILRIQQVVRGDSAAYFCASSSLGQNTGELFFGEGSRLTVL.

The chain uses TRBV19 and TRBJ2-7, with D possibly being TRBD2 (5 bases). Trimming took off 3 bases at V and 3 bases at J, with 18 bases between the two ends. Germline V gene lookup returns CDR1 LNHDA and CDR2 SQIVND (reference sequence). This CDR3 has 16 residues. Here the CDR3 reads CASSISGGAGFYEQYF. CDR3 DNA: TGTGCCAGTAGTATCTCCGGAGGCGCCGGGTTCTACGAGCAGTACTTC.

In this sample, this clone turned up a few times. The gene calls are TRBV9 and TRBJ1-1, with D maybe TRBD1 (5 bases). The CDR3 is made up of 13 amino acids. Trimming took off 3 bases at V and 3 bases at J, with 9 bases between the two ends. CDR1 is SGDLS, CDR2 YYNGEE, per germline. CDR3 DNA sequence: TGTGCCAGCAGCGCAACAGGCGACACTGAAGCTTTCTTT. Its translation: CASSATGDTEAFF.

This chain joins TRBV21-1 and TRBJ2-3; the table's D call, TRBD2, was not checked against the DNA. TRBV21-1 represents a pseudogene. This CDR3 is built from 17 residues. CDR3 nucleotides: TGTGCCAGCAGCAAAACTCGTCCTAACGGGGGGGCAGATACGCAGTATTTT. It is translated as CASSKTRPNGGADTQYF.

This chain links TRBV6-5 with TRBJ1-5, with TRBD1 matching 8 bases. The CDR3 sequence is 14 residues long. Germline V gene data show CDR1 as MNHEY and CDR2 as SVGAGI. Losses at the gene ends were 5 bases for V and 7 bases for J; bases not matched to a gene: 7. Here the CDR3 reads CASSLGQGAQPQHF. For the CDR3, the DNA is TGTGCCAGCAGTCTTGGACAGGGAGCCCAGCCCCAGCATTTT.